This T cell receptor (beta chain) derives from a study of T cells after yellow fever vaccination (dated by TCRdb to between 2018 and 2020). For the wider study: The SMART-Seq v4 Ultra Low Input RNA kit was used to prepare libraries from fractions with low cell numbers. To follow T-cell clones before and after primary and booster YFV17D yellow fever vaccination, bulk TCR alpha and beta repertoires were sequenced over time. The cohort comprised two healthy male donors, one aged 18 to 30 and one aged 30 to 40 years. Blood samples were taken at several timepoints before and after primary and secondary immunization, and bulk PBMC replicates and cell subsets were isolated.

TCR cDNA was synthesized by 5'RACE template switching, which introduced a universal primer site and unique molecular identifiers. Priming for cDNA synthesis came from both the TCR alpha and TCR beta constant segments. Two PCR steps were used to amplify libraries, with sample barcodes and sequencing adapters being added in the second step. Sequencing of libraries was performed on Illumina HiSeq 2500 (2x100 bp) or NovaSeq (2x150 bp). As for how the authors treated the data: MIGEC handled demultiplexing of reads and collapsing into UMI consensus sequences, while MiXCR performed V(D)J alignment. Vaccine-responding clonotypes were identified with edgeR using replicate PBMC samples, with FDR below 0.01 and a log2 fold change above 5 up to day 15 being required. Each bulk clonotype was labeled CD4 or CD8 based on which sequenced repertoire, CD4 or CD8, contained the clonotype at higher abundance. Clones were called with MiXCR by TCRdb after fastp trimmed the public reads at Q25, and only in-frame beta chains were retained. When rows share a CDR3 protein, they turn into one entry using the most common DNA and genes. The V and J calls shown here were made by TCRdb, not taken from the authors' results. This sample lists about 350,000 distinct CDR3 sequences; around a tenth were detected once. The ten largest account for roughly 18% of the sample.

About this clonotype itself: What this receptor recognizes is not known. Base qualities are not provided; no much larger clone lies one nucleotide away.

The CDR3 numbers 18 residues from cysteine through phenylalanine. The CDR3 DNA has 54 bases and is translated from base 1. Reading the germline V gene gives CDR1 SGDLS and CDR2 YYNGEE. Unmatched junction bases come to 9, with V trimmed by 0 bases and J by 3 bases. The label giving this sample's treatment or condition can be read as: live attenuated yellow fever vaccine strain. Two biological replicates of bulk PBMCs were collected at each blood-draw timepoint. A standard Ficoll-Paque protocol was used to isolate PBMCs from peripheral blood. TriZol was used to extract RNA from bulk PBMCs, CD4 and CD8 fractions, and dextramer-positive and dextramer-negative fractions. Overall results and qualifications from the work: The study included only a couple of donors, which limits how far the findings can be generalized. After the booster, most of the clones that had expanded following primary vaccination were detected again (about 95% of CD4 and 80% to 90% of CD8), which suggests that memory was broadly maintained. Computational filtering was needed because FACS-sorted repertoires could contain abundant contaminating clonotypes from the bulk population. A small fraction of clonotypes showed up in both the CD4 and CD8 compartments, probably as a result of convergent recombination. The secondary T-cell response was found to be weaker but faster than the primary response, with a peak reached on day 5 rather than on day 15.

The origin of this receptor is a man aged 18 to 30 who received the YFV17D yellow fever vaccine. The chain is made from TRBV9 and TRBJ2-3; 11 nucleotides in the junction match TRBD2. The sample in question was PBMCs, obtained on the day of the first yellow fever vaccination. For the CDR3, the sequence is CASSVGRSSGGPTDTQYF. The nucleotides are TGTGCCAGCAGCGTAGGTCGATCTAGCGGGGGGCCGACAGATACGCAGTATTTT.